Below, 13 T cell receptor beta chains from the same sample are listed, as sequenced in a study of vaccination and CD4 T cells after COVID-19. No cognate antigen is known for these TCRs. Sequencing of the DNA from cultured CD4+ T cells was carried out with the Oncomine TCR Beta short-read assay. MiXCR, applied by TCRdb to the PCR reads, yields one record per CDR3 protein. The sample includes 10,000 to 15,000 distinct CDR3 sequences, just under 75% of them seen just once. The treatment denotes: approximately 10-day PBMC culture with coronavirus spike peptide pools or control peptides (ViraFEST assay). Material for sequencing was CD4+ T cells from blood, cultured in vitro. These receptors were obtained from a human donor who had recovered from COVID-19.

The chain joins TRBV20-1 to TRBJ2-1, with 10 positions matching TRBD2. Unmatched junction bases numbered 6, after V lost 6 bases and J lost 4 bases. Germline V CDR1 and CDR2: DFQATT, SNEGSKA (reference sequence). This CDR3 has 14 residues. The CDR3 sequence is CSAPGLAEYNEQFF. The CDR3, as DNA: TGCAGTGCCCCCGGACTAGCGGAGTACAATGAGCAGTTCTTC.

In this sample, this clonotype turned up a few times. The chain has TRBV20-1 and TRBJ1-2; 11 bases line up with TRBD1. The CDR3 totals 15 residues. Looked up from germline, CDR1 is DFQATT and CDR2 is SNEGSKA (reference sequence). The trim removed 3 bases at V and 7 bases at J, leaving 10 bases unmatched. The CDR3 DNA reads TGCAGTGCTAGCGGCTGGACAGGGGGCTGGGGTGGCTACACCTTC. As protein: CSASGWTGGWGGYTF.

This clonotype came up a few times. This chain uses TRBV7-2 with TRBJ1-2; D is unclear. CDR3 size: 13 residues. In germline, CDR1 is SGHTA, CDR2 FQGNSA. V lost 5 bases, J lost 4 bases, and 11 bases lay in between. CDR3 nucleotide sequence: TGTGCCAGCAGCGAGAAGACAACCTATGGCTACACCTTC. Residues: CASSEKTTYGYTF. Supplemented by reference TRBV7-2 and TRBJ1-2, the full variable domain reads GAGVSQSPSNKVTEKGKDVELRCDPISGHTALYWYRQSLGQGLEFLIYFQGNSAPDKSGLPSDRFSAERTGGSVSTLTIQRTQQEDSAVYLCASSEKTTYGYTFGSGTRLTVV.

With regard to this clonotype: The DNA is omitted, as the CDR3 cannot be located on it reliably, and the CDR3 follows TCRdb's listing. The V and J genes are TRBV21-1 and TRBJ2-7; the table's D call of TRBD1 was not tested on the DNA. TRBV21-1 is designated a pseudogene. Inclusive of both ends, the CDR3 amounts to 22 amino acids. The CDR3 reads CASTNQTSMYLCASSSGFEQYF.

The V gene is TRBV7-2, the J gene TRBJ1-1; maybe TRBD1 (5 bases). V lost 2 bases and J lost 11, with 12 bases in between. The CDR3 is made up of 12 amino acids. The germline gives CDR1 SGHTA, CDR2 FQGNSA. CDR3: CASSLLPSGAFF. CDR3 DNA sequence: TGTGCCAGCAGCTTACTCCCCTCAGGGGCTTTCTTT.

The CDR3 loop reads CASRGQYTGANVLTF. The DNA of the CDR3 is TGTGCCAGCAGAGGACAGTATACTGGGGCCAACGTCCTGACTTTC. V gene TRBV12-3 or TRBV12-4 combines with J gene TRBJ2-6, with D possibly TRBD1 on 6 matching bases. The CDR3 sequence is 15 residues long. Trimming left V 6 bases short and J 2 bases short, with 11 bases between.

This clonotype appeared a single time. The chain combines TRBV28 with TRBJ1-5, with 7 bases lining up with TRBD1. V shed 6 bases, J shed 3 bases, and the junction held 8 bases outside the gene matches. CDR3 length equals 15 residues. Germline V gene sequence: CDR1 MDHEN, CDR2 SYDVKM. The CDR3 here is CASSQGGAFNQPQHF. The CDR3 DNA is TGTGCCAGCAGCCAGGGGGGGGCCTTCAATCAGCCCCAGCATTTT.

This clonotype has just a few counts. The genes are TRBV6-1 and TRBJ1-2; the D is unclear. Trimming took off 7 bases at V and 8 bases at J, with 11 bases between the two ends. The CDR3 runs 11 residues. Germline values: CDR1 MNHNS, CDR2 SASEGT. The CDR3 reads CASNRGAGYTF. As DNA, the CDR3 is TGTGCCAGCAACCGGGGTGCAGGCTACACCTTC.

J is TRBJ1-6 and V is TRBV4-3; D is undetermined. The CDR3 runs to 14 residues. V was pared by 1 base and J by 11 bases, with 12 bases between. Looked up from germline, CDR1 is LGHNA and CDR2 is YSLEER. The CDR3 DNA is TGCGCCAGCAGCCAAGGGTCAGCCATCCCACCCCTCCACTTT. Protein sequence: CASSQGSAIPPLHF.

The V and J genes are TRBV20-1 and TRBJ1-5, with D possibly matching TRBD1 (6 bases). CDR3 length equals 15 residues. Per germline, CDR1 DFQATT and CDR2 SNEGSKA (reference sequence). V was clipped by 0 bases and J by 3 bases, with 12 bases between them. CDR3 residues: CSAREGGAYNQPQHF. The DNA for the CDR3 is TGCAGTGCTAGAGAAGGGGGGGCCTACAATCAGCCCCAGCATTTT.

The rearrangement uses TRBV30 and TRBJ1-1, with a possible D match to TRBD1 (5 bases). The CDR3 sequence is 17 residues long. Germline CDR1 and CDR2: GTSNPN and SVGIG (reference sequence). The V end lost 1 base, the J end lost 0 bases, and 18 bases lay between the germline ends. The CDR3 sequence: CAWSDNKRTFMNTEAFF. The CDR3 nucleotides are TGTGCCTGGAGTGATAATAAGAGGACATTTATGAACACTGAAGCTTTCTTT.

The table lists this clonotype with a count of one. The chain carries TRBV6-1 and TRBJ2-3; D possibly corresponds to TRBD2 (6 bases). V was trimmed by 5 bases and J by 2 bases, leaving 14 bases between them. This CDR3 has 15 residues. Germline CDR1 and CDR2: MNHNS and SASEGT. This chain's CDR3 is CASSPGGTFTDTQYF. DNA for the CDR3: TGTGCCAGCAGTCCGGGCGGGACCTTCACAGATACGCAGTATTTT.

V and J are TRBV20-1 and TRBJ1-1, with TRBD1 as a possible D gene (6 bases). The CDR3 runs 13 residues. V was clipped by 6 bases and J by 5 bases, with 16 bases between them. CDR1 and CDR2 (germline): DFQATT, SNEGSKA (reference sequence). This chain's CDR3 is CSATKGGGTEAFF. For the CDR3, the DNA is TGCAGTGCCACAAAGGGGGGGGGAACTGAAGCTTTCTTT.